This T cell receptor (beta chain) is from a study of blood T cells in healthy people across ages. With a J-beta primer mix and a sample-barcoded 5' primer, a second PCR ran roughly 6 to 11 cycles. One entry per CDR3 protein results from TCRdb running MiXCR on the 5' RACE reads. The sample lists about 570,000 distinct CDR3 sequences, about 26% occurring once. Study-level results: Comparison with aged donors showed that long-lived donors had more naive CD4+ cells and higher diversity.

V dropped 0 bases and J dropped 14 bases, with 19 bases sitting between them. This CDR3 has 14 amino acids. CDR1 LNHNV and CDR2 YYDKDF come from the germline V gene (reference sequence). Turning to this clonotype: What it binds is not known.

Ten milliliters of peripheral blood were drawn from each donor. This sample was shared with a second study, whose subject was T cells of mothers and their children. From that report: In both related and unrelated pairs, TCR recombination output is shaped similarly by thymic selection.

The chain carries TRBV15 and TRBJ1-2, with D unresolved. What was sequenced was blood. The TCR comes from a boy younger than 10 in good health. The DNA for the CDR3 is TGTGCCACCAGCAGAGATCATTGGGAGAATTTTCGAACCTTC. Its protein product is CATSRDHWENFRTF.